The 27 T cell receptor beta chains in this list originate from one sample, sequenced in a study of blood T cell repertoires in COVID-19. Generated by immunoSEQ multiplex PCR, the TCRdb table keeps only in-frame clones and is missing some. The sample has 130,000 or so clones, roughly 88% seen once. Material: peripheral blood. All receptors derive from a woman between 55 and 75 years old with acute or convalescent COVID-19.

This clone came up a few times. This chain links TRBV4-2 with TRBJ2-1, with a tentative D call TRBD2 (5 bases). This CDR3 has 18 residues. V was pared by 1 base and J by 0 bases, with 16 bases between. Germline V gene sequence: CDR1 LGHNA, CDR2 YNFKEQ. The CDR3 DNA reads TGTGCCAGCAGCCAAGCGGCCGGGATACCGAGCTCCTACAATGAGCAGTTCTTC. Amino acids: CASSQAAGIPSSYNEQFF.

The chain links TRBV7-9 to TRBJ2-1; D possibly corresponds to TRBD1 (7 bases). Germline assignment: CDR1 SEHNR and CDR2 FQNEAQ (reference sequence). Trimming cost V 1 base and J 6 bases, with 13 bases left between them. The CDR3 is 15 residues long. CDR3 amino acids: CASSLVQGGSNEQFF. CDR3 in DNA: TGTGCCAGCAGCTTAGTGCAGGGGGGTAGCAATGAGCAGTTCTTC.

This clone has just one count. This sequence joins TRBV13 and TRBJ1-2; D uncertain. The germline CDR1 and CDR2 sequences are PRHDT and FYEKMQ (reference sequence). Trimming shortened V by 3 bases and J by 0 bases, and 8 bases separated the two germline ends. The CDR3 consists of 14 residues. The CDR3 DNA is TGTGCCAGCAGCTTGGGCCGAGCTAACTATGGCTACACCTTC. Translated: CASSLGRANYGYTF.

This chain joins TRBV5-6 and TRBJ1-5; 7 bases are shared with TRBD1. The CDR3 has 13 amino acids. In germline, CDR1 is SGHDT, CDR2 YYEEEE. The ends lost 4 bases at V and 4 bases at J; junction bases unmatched: 2. The CDR3 is CASSGDRNQPQHF. The DNA for the CDR3 is TGTGCCAGCAGCGGGGACAGAAATCAGCCCCAGCATTTT.

The chain couples TRBV4-2 to TRBJ2-2, with 9 positions matching TRBD1. Germline-derived CDR1 and CDR2 are LGHNA and YNFKEQ. The junction had 0 bases not matched to a gene; V was cut back by 1 base and J by 0 bases. This CDR3 comprises 16 residues. CDR3 bases: TGTGCCAGCAGCCAAGGGACAGGGGCGAACACCGGGGAGCTGTTTTTT. Amino acids: CASSQGTGANTGELFF.

The rearrangement joins TRBV9 to TRBJ1-2, with a tentative D call TRBD1 (6 bases). CDR3 size: 13 residues. The germline CDR1 and CDR2 sequences are SGDLS and YYNGEE. The V gene lost 3 bases and the J gene lost 3 bases, with 9 bases spanning the gap. The CDR3 coding sequence is TGTGCCAGCAGCGGTGCAGGGGACTATGGCTACACCTTC. Encoded protein: CASSGAGDYGYTF.

The chain carries TRBV27 and TRBJ2-3; 10 bases align to TRBD2. V lost 4 bases, J lost 9 bases, and 7 bases stayed unmatched. Germline CDR1 reads MNHEY; CDR2 reads SMNVEV (reference sequence). This CDR3 has 14 amino acids. CDR3 nucleotides: TGTGCCAGCAGTTCAGCGGGGGGGCCTCGGACGCAGTATTTT. Translated: CASSSAGGPRTQYF.

This chain connects TRBV27 to TRBJ1-2; D call uncertain. In germline, CDR1 is MNHEY, CDR2 SMNVEV (reference sequence). V was trimmed by 3 bases and J by 3 bases, leaving 8 bases between them. CDR3 length: 13 residues. In DNA, the CDR3 is TGTGCCAGCAGTTTGTCAAATCACTATGGCTACACCTTC. Its translation: CASSLSNHYGYTF.

The rearrangement uses TRBV2 and TRBJ2-5; 10 nucleotides line up with TRBD1. The germline CDR1 and CDR2 sequences are SNHLY and FYNNEI. With 6 bases clipped from V and 1 base from J, the junction kept 5 bases outside the gene matches. The CDR3 runs to 15 residues. The CDR3 sequence: CASRTDRGFQETQYF. For the CDR3, the DNA is TGTGCCAGCAGGACGGACAGGGGGTTCCAAGAGACCCAGTACTTC.

To note about this clone: A read error may account for a junction end that differs from germline. This rearrangement joins TRBV6-4 to TRBJ1-6; no definite D call. The CDR3 runs 14 residues. Germline lookup yields CDR1 MRHNA and CDR2 SNTAGT. The CDR3 sequence: CASSRDSKNLPLHF. CDR3 sequence (DNA): TGTGCCAGCAGCCGGGATTCTAAAAATTTACCCCTCCACTTT.

The V and J genes are TRBV3-1 (or the pseudogene TRBV3-2) and TRBJ1-1; D uncertain. CDR3 size: 14 residues. CDR1 LGHDT and CDR2 YNNKEL come from the germline V gene (reference sequence). V lost 0 bases, J lost 2 bases, and 7 bases lay in between. The CDR3 loop is CASSQEGSNTEAFF. The CDR3 DNA reads as TGTGCCAGCAGCCAAGAAGGGAGCAACACTGAAGCTTTCTTT.

The J gene is TRBJ2-1, the V gene TRBV7-3, with TRBD1 matching 7 bases. V lost 0 bases to trimming and J lost 14 bases; unmatched junction nucleotides: 7. Germline V gene data show CDR1 as SGHTA and CDR2 as FQGTGA. The CDR3 runs to 13 residues. Here the CDR3 reads CASSLTAKQGKFF. CDR3 bases: TGTGCCAGCAGCTTAACGGCTAAACAGGGGAAGTTCTTC.

The gene calls are TRBV7-9 and TRBJ1-3, with no clear D. V dropped 5 bases and J dropped 0 bases, with 8 bases sitting between them. The CDR3 contains 14 residues. Germline V lookup: CDR1 SEHNR, CDR2 FQNEAQ (reference sequence). The CDR3 DNA is TGTGCCAGCAGCCCAAGCCTCTCTGGAAACACCATATATTTT. Translating gives CASSPSLSGNTIYF.

The chain has TRBV4-1 and TRBJ1-4, with a tentative D call TRBD1 (5 bases). CDR1 MGHRA and CDR2 YSYEKL come from the germline V gene. This CDR3 comprises 17 residues. V was trimmed by 0 bases and J by 3 bases, leaving 14 bases between them. The CDR3 nucleotides are TGCGCCAGCAGCCAAGAAAGCCAGGGTCTGGCTAATGAAAAACTGTTTTTT. Amino acids: CASSQESQGLANEKLFF.

The genes are TRBV5-1 and TRBJ2-7; TRBD2 is a possible D gene (5 bases). With 6 bases removed from V and 0 bases from J, the gap between germline ends came to 13 bases. Germline CDR1 reads SGHRS; CDR2 reads YFSETQ. There are 14 residues in the CDR3. The CDR3 DNA reads as TGCGCCAGCACTACAGCCACTAGCTCCTACGAGCAGTACTTC. Translating gives CASTTATSSYEQYF.

The chain employs TRBV7-3 and TRBJ1-5; the D gene is possibly TRBD1 (6 bases). Germline-derived CDR1 and CDR2 are SGHTA and FQGTGA. The length of the CDR3 is 13 residues. The V gene lost 3 bases and the J gene lost 3 bases, with 6 bases spanning the gap. The DNA of the CDR3 is TGTGCCAGCAGCTTGGGACACAATCAGCCCCAGCATTTT. Translating it yields CASSLGHNQPQHF.

The genes are TRBV6-2 or TRBV6-3 and TRBJ1-4; a possible D gene is TRBD1 (5 bases). This CDR3 has 15 amino acids. V was shortened by 5 bases and J by 5 bases, with 15 bases between the two germline ends. The germline V gene encodes CDR1 MNHEY and CDR2 SVGEGT. This chain's CDR3 is CASSAAGTANEKLFF. In DNA, the CDR3 is TGTGCCAGCAGTGCAGCGGGGACCGCGAATGAAAAACTGTTTTTT.

This clone came up once. The chain is built from TRBV10-3 and TRBJ2-1, with 9 positions matching TRBD1. J was trimmed by 8 bases and V by 2 bases; bases with no gene match: 7. Looked up from germline, CDR1 is ENHRY and CDR2 is SYGVKD. CDR3 length equals 15 residues. CDR3 bases: TGTGCCATCAGTGAGCCCGGGACAGGGACCGATGAGCAGTTCTTC. It yields the protein CAISEPGTGTDEQFF.

The J gene is TRBJ2-7, the V gene TRBV7-9; TRBD1 is a possible D gene (6 bases). V was clipped by 0 bases and J by 3 bases, with 9 bases between them. Germline CDR1 and CDR2: SEHNR and FQNEAQ (reference sequence). This CDR3 contains 14 residues. The CDR3 spells CASSLAHRDYEQYF. CDR3 in DNA: TGTGCCAGCAGCTTAGCCCACAGGGACTACGAGCAGTACTTC.

The gene calls are TRBV7-9 and TRBJ1-6, with D possibly TRBD1 on 5 matching bases. Deletions cut 3 bases from V and 8 bases from J, with 20 bases between. Germline-derived CDR1 and CDR2 are SEHNR and FQNEAQ (reference sequence). The CDR3 loop spans 17 amino acids. The CDR3 DNA reads TGTGCCAGCAGCTTTGCAACCGGCTGGGGGGTGGATTCACCCCTCCACTTT. Translating it yields CASSFATGWGVDSPLHF.

CDR3 coding DNA: TGTGCCAGCAGCCATCGCGGGGGACGCCAGAGTAGACAAGAGACCCAGTACTTC. Amino acid sequence: CASSHRGGRQSRQETQYF. The chain recombines TRBV14 with TRBJ2-5; 7 bases match TRBD2. V lost 3 bases, J lost 2 bases, and 15 bases stayed unmatched. This CDR3 region has 18 residues. The germline V gene encodes CDR1 SGHDN and CDR2 FVKESK.

The CDR3 reads CASNRQGRAANYGYTF. Here the CDR3 DNA reads TGTGCCAGCAACCGACAGGGCAGGGCTGCTAACTATGGCTACACCTTC. The chain has TRBV7-2 and TRBJ1-2; 7 positions match TRBD1. With V trimmed by 7 bases and J by 0 bases, 11 bases remained unmatched. The germline CDR1 and CDR2 sequences are SGHTA and FQGNSA. The CDR3 has 16 amino acids.

V gene TRBV11-2 combines with J gene TRBJ2-1; 11 positions match TRBD2. After removal of 3 bases from V and 0 bases from J, the junction contained 7 bases not matched to a gene. This CDR3 has 18 amino acids. Germline loops: CDR1 SGHAT, CDR2 FQNNGV. CDR3 in amino acids: CASSFPSGGSISYNEQFF. CDR3 sequence (DNA): TGTGCCAGCAGCTTCCCTAGCGGGGGGTCAATCTCCTACAATGAGCAGTTCTTC.

V and J are TRBV7-2 and TRBJ2-7; TRBD2 matches 8 bases. With V trimmed by 6 bases and J by 3 bases, 10 bases remained unmatched. Germline assignment: CDR1 SGHTA and CDR2 FQGNSA. The length of the CDR3 is 15 residues. CDR3 residues: CASRPPGGQNYEQYF. The CDR3 DNA reads as TGTGCCAGCAGGCCGCCGGGGGGGCAAAACTACGAGCAGTACTTC.

The chain uses TRBV6-5 and TRBJ2-5; 8 bases agree with TRBD2. The CDR3 is 15 amino acids. Trimming cost V 6 bases and J 5 bases; bases outside gene matches: 11. Germline V lookup: CDR1 MNHEY, CDR2 SVGAGI. CDR3 protein: CASSTGSGGYETQYF. CDR3 DNA sequence: TGTGCCAGCAGCACCGGAAGCGGGGGATACGAGACCCAGTACTTC.

The table lists this clone with a few counts. The chain uses TRBV20-1 and TRBJ1-1; 7 nucleotides match TRBD1. V trimming: 1 base; J trimming: 12 bases; junction bases outside the gene matches: 5. Germline V CDR1 and CDR2: DFQATT, SNEGSKA (reference sequence). The CDR3 covers 11 residues. The CDR3 region has the DNA TGCAGTGCTAGAGGACAGGGACAAACTTTCTTT. Its translation is CSARGQGQTFF.

V and J are TRBV30 and TRBJ1-2, with D perhaps TRBD1 (5 bases). V was trimmed by 3 bases and J by 4 bases, leaving 18 bases between them. CDR3 size: 15 residues. CDR1 is GTSNPN, CDR2 SVGIG, per germline (reference sequence). CDR3: CAWRITGGGSYGYTF. Here the CDR3 DNA reads TGTGCCTGGAGGATCACAGGTGGGGGGAGCTATGGCTACACCTTC.